Presented here are 30 T cell receptor beta chains from one specimen sequenced in a study of OX40 agonist ivuxolimab in advanced cancers. Sequencing was performed with immunoSEQ multiplex PCR; in TCRdb, only in-frame clones are kept and a portion is missing. The table lists some 80,000 clones, about 88% of them singletons, with more than 0.6% in the top ten. The sample consisted of CD4+ or CD8+ T cells sorted from blood, taken in a trial of the OX40 agonist ivuxolimab. The source is an adult with an advanced solid tumor such as melanoma, head and neck, liver or kidney cancer.

The chain is built from TRBV5-1 and TRBJ2-2, with a weak D call TRBD1 (6 bases). The V and J ends lost 3 bases and 5 bases respectively, with 17 bases between them. The CDR3 is 16 amino acids. Germline CDR1 and CDR2: SGHRS and YFSETQ. The DNA for the CDR3 is TGCGCCAGCAGCTCCTTGCGCAGGGGAAATACCGGGGAGCTGTTTTTT. Translating it yields CASSSLRRGNTGELFF.

The table lists this clone with a count of one. This CDR3 is also generated by other DNA sequences in the sample. The rearrangement links TRBV18 to TRBJ2-3, with D unclear. This CDR3 has 11 amino acids. V lost 3 bases and J 4 bases, leaving 2 bases between the germline ends. Germline CDR1 is KGHSH and CDR2 is LQKENI. CDR3 sequence reads: CASSPSDTQYF. As DNA, the CDR3 is TGTGCCAGCTCACCGTCAGATACGCAGTATTTT.

This rearrangement joins TRBV19 to TRBJ2-2, with D unresolved. The CDR3 sequence is 15 residues long. V gave up 7 bases and J gave up 6 bases, with 18 bases separating them. Germline V gives CDR1 LNHDA, CDR2 SQIVND (reference sequence). CDR3 region: CASTGISLGAGELFF. The CDR3 region has the DNA TGTGCCAGTACTGGAATCAGCCTTGGGGCCGGGGAGCTGTTTTTT.

The CDR3 DNA follows: TGTGCCAGCAGCTTAGGGGCGGCCACAGATACGCAGTATTTT. Its translation: CASSLGAATDTQYF. The chain has TRBV7-2 and TRBJ2-3; D remains unclear. Trimming removed 1 base from V and 2 bases from J, with 7 bases in between. CDR1 is SGHTA, CDR2 FQGNSA, per germline. This CDR3 is built from 14 residues.

This clone was recorded once. The chain employs TRBV4-1 and TRBJ1-1; D gene uncertain. This CDR3 is 13 amino acids long. Germline assignment: CDR1 MGHRA and CDR2 YSYEKL. V gave up 0 bases and J gave up 9 bases, with 11 bases separating them. This CDR3 is CASSQEGPRKAFF. CDR3 DNA sequence: TGCGCCAGCAGCCAAGAAGGCCCCAGGAAAGCTTTCTTT.

The chain is built from TRBV6-6 and TRBJ1-4, with unresolved D. V lost 7 bases and J 4 bases, leaving 4 bases between the germline ends. Germline V gene data show CDR1 as MNHNY and CDR2 as SVGAGI (reference sequence). The CDR3 contains 11 residues. DNA of the CDR3: TGTGCCAGCAAGGGTAATGAAAAACTGTTTTTT. Translating it yields CASKGNEKLFF.

J is TRBJ1-3 and V is TRBV30; weak D call: TRBD1 (5 bases). The CDR3 is made up of 12 amino acids. Trimming pared 4 bases from V and 7 bases from J, leaving 11 bases between. In germline, CDR1 is GTSNPN, CDR2 SVGIG (reference sequence). The CDR3 nucleotides read TGTGCCTGGACCCCCGGGGGGAACACCATATATTTT. Translation: CAWTPGGNTIYF. The full variable domain, rest sourced from reference TRBV30 and TRBJ1-3, is SQTIHQWPATLVQPVGSPLSLECTVEGTSNPNLYWYRQAAGRGLQLLFYSVGIGQISSEVPQNLSASRPQDRQFILSSKKLLLSDSGFYLCAWTPGGNTIYFGEGSWLTVV.

In this sample, this clone turned up a few times. This sequence joins TRBV6-1 and TRBJ2-1; D gene uncertain. The CDR3 length is 14 residues. V was trimmed by 0 bases and J by 4 bases, leaving 7 bases between them. In germline, CDR1 is MNHNS, CDR2 SASEGT. CDR3 loop: CASSEAWGYNEQFF. CDR3 DNA: TGTGCCAGCAGTGAAGCCTGGGGTTACAATGAGCAGTTCTTC.

The V gene is TRBV6-1, the J gene TRBJ1-4; D is ambiguous. V was pared by 1 base and J by 8 bases, with 14 bases between. This CDR3 spans 15 amino acids. CDR1 is MNHNS, CDR2 SASEGT, per germline. CDR3 in amino acids: CASSEGWAQREKLFF. The CDR3 region has the DNA TGTGCCAGCAGTGAAGGGTGGGCACAACGAGAAAAACTGTTTTTT.

This chain uses TRBV7-3 with TRBJ2-1, with unresolved D. Germline V gives CDR1 SGHTA, CDR2 FQGTGA. The CDR3 extends over 13 amino acids. V was clipped by 2 bases and J by 4 bases, with 6 bases between them. The CDR3 reads CASSLGRYNEQFF. Here the CDR3 DNA reads TGTGCCAGCAGCTTAGGGCGGTACAATGAGCAGTTCTTC. Variable domain in full (rest from reference TRBV7-3 and TRBJ2-1): GAGVSQTPSNKVTEKGKYVELRCDPISGHTALYWYRQSLGQGPEFLIYFQGTGAADDSGLPNDRFFAVRPEGSVSTLKIQRTERGDSAVYLCASSLGRYNEQFFGPGTRLTVL.

V is TRBV19 and J is TRBJ1-2, with D possibly matching TRBD1 (6 bases). Trimming pared 7 bases from V and 3 bases from J, leaving 12 bases between. Germline CDR1 is LNHDA and CDR2 is SQIVND (reference sequence). This CDR3 contains 13 residues. The CDR3, as DNA: TGTGCCAGTACCGACAGGACTCACTATGGCTACACCTTC. Translated, it gives CASTDRTHYGYTF.

The chain combines TRBV27 with TRBJ2-7, with a tentative D call TRBD1 (6 bases). Per the germline V gene, CDR1 is MNHEY and CDR2 is SMNVEV (reference sequence). Between the trimmed V and J ends, which lost 3 bases and 3 bases, there was a span of 9 bases. The CDR3 sequence is 13 residues long. The CDR3 nucleotides read TGTGCCAGCAGTTTGTTGACAGGCTACGAGCAGTACTTC. It is translated as CASSLLTGYEQYF.

This rearrangement joins TRBV30 to TRBJ2-2; maybe TRBD1 (6 bases). V was pared by 2 bases and J by 5 bases, with 9 bases between. Per the germline V gene, CDR1 is GTSNPN and CDR2 is SVGIG (reference sequence). The CDR3 length is 13 residues. For the CDR3, the DNA is TGTGCCTGGAGTCGAACAGGGACCGGGGAGCTGTTTTTT. This encodes CAWSRTGTGELFF.

This clone was picked up a small number of times. This rearrangement joins TRBV19 to TRBJ2-1; D may be TRBD2 (6 bases). V lost 10 bases and J 0 bases, leaving 19 bases between the germline ends. The CDR3 is 16 residues long. Germline assignment: CDR1 LNHDA and CDR2 SQIVND (reference sequence). The CDR3 loop is CATSRGGRSSYNEQFF. CDR3 DNA sequence: TGTGCCACTTCCCGCGGAGGGAGAAGCTCCTACAATGAGCAGTTCTTC.

The chain is built from TRBV6-5 and TRBJ2-1; 7 nucleotides align to TRBD1. Germline assignment: CDR1 MNHEY and CDR2 SVGAGI. The V and J ends lost 5 bases and 5 bases, in that order; junction bases with no gene match: 9. CDR3 size: 15 residues. CDR3 nucleotides: TGTGCCAGCAGTCGGTTGTCGACAGGGAACAATGAGCAGTTCTTC. It specifies CASSRLSTGNNEQFF.

This clone was detected only once. The rearrangement links TRBV6-6 to TRBJ2-7; TRBD2 agrees at 10 bases. In germline, CDR1 is MNHNY, CDR2 SVGAGI (reference sequence). The V and J ends lost 3 bases and 3 bases, in that order; junction bases with no gene match: 8. The CDR3 spans 16 residues. The CDR3 region has the DNA TGTGCCAGCAGTTATGCCGGGTTAGCGGGAGGCTACGAGCAGTACTTC. Its protein product is CASSYAGLAGGYEQYF.

This chain uses TRBV27 with TRBJ2-5; 12 bases align to TRBD2. Trimming removed 9 bases from V and 1 base from J; junction bases left unmatched: 9. CDR3 length equals 16 residues. The germline CDR1 and CDR2 sequences are MNHEY and SMNVEV (reference sequence). Written as DNA, the CDR3 is TGTGCCAGTTCGGGGCTAGCGGGGGGGCCCCAAGAGACCCAGTACTTC. Amino acid sequence: CASSGLAGGPQETQYF.

The rearrangement joins TRBV7-2 to TRBJ1-4, with 7 bases lining up with TRBD1. CDR3 size: 15 residues. V shed 5 bases, J shed 6 bases, and the junction held 9 bases outside the gene matches. Germline V CDR1 and CDR2: SGHTA, FQGNSA. CDR3 protein: CASSPQGGRDEKLFF. Written as DNA, the CDR3 is TGTGCCAGCAGCCCCCAGGGGGGGAGGGATGAAAAACTGTTTTTT.

This chain uses TRBV29-1 with TRBJ2-7, with TRBD1 identical over 8 bases. CDR1 is SQVTM, CDR2 ANQGSEA, per germline. The CDR3 is made up of 12 amino acids. The DNA for the CDR3 is TGCAGTATGAGGACAGGGACCTACGAGCAGTACTTC. This gives the protein CSMRTGTYEQYF.

On this clone itself: The same CDR3 also results from other DNA sequences found in this sample. The chain uses TRBV20-1 and TRBJ2-3; D uncertain. Per the germline V gene, CDR1 is DFQATT and CDR2 is SNEGSKA (reference sequence). V was clipped by 6 bases and J by 4 bases, with 8 bases between them. This CDR3 comprises 11 residues. The CDR3 bases are TGCAGTGCGCGAGTAGCAGATACGCAGTATTTT. Translating gives CSARVADTQYF.

V usage is TRBV5-1 and J usage is TRBJ2-2, with D unclear. Germline values: CDR1 SGHRS, CDR2 YFSETQ. The V end lost 1 base, the J end lost 2 bases, and 12 bases lay between the germline ends. The CDR3 is 16 residues long. The CDR3 DNA is TGCGCCAGCAGCTTGTCAGTCGCCATAAACACCGGGGAGCTGTTTTTT. This codes for CASSLSVAINTGELFF.

The V call is TRBV9, the J call TRBJ2-2; D uncertain. Looked up from germline, CDR1 is SGDLS and CDR2 is YYNGEE. The V end lost 0 bases, the J end lost 4 bases, and 16 bases lay between the germline ends. This CDR3 region has 17 residues. The CDR3 nucleotides are TGTGCCAGCAGCGTAGGGTCCTTCGGAGTTGGCACCGGGGAGCTGTTTTTT. Protein sequence: CASSVGSFGVGTGELFF.

This clone was detected only a few times. The J gene is TRBJ1-1, the V gene TRBV18; 7 bases align to TRBD1. The CDR3 covers 14 residues. Germline values: CDR1 KGHSH, CDR2 LQKENI. The junction had 3 bases not matched to a gene; V was cut back by 2 bases and J by 3 bases. CDR3 protein: CASSPSGGHTEAFF. The CDR3 DNA reads TGTGCCAGCTCACCATCAGGGGGTCACACTGAAGCTTTCTTT.

The chain is built from TRBV19 and TRBJ2-4, with D possibly matching TRBD2 (6 bases). Trimming shortened V by 8 bases and J by 9 bases, and 23 bases separated the two germline ends. Germline V gene lookup returns CDR1 LNHDA and CDR2 SQIVND (reference sequence). The CDR3 runs 15 residues. In DNA form, the CDR3 reads TGTGCCAGTCGGGACGGAACTCACCTCGGGGGCATTCAGTACTTC. Its protein is CASRDGTHLGGIQYF.

V is TRBV5-8 and J is TRBJ1-6; 8 bases are a match to TRBD1. The CDR3 extends over 15 amino acids. Germline V gene data show CDR1 as SGHTS and CDR2 as YDEGEE. J was trimmed by 7 bases and V by 0 bases; bases with no gene match: 3. Here the CDR3 reads CASSLEGQVNSPLHF. The CDR3 nucleotides read TGTGCCAGCAGCTTGGAGGGACAGGTGAATTCACCCCTCCACTTT.

V gene TRBV5-1 combines with J gene TRBJ1-4, with a possible D match to TRBD1 (5 bases). Germline values: CDR1 SGHRS, CDR2 YFSETQ. V was shortened by 0 bases and J by 3 bases, with 9 bases between the two germline ends. CDR3 length equals 15 residues. This CDR3 is CASSLDDSPNEKLFF. Written as DNA, the CDR3 is TGCGCCAGCAGCTTGGATGACAGCCCTAATGAAAAACTGTTTTTT.

The chain couples TRBV7-8 to TRBJ2-3; D possibly corresponds to TRBD1 (5 bases). Germline V gene lookup returns CDR1 SGHVS and CDR2 FQNEAQ. The V and J ends lost 5 bases and 1 base respectively, with 7 bases between them. This CDR3 comprises 13 residues. The CDR3 region is CASSSRGTDTQYF. The CDR3 DNA reads as TGTGCCAGCAGCAGCAGGGGCACAGATACGCAGTATTTT.

In its sample, this clone was seen a few times. The genes are TRBV7-2 and TRBJ1-2; 7 nucleotides match TRBD1. CDR1 and CDR2 (germline): SGHTA, FQGNSA. The CDR3 is 13 residues long. The ends lost 6 bases at V and 5 bases at J; junction bases unmatched: 6. CDR3: CASSRDSPYGYTF. CDR3 DNA: TGTGCCAGCAGTAGGGACAGTCCTTATGGCTACACCTTC.

The chain carries TRBV18 and TRBJ1-2; D is unresolved. CDR1 is KGHSH, CDR2 LQKENI, per germline. V was clipped by 0 bases and J by 4 bases, with 9 bases between them. CDR3 length equals 14 residues. CDR3 coding DNA: TGTGCCAGCTCACCACCCTTAGCCTCCTATGGCTACACCTTC. Translating gives CASSPPLASYGYTF.

The chain employs TRBV30 and TRBJ2-2; 8 bases match TRBD2. After removal of 4 bases from V and 0 bases from J, the junction contained 10 bases not matched to a gene. This CDR3 spans 17 amino acids. Germline V lookup: CDR1 GTSNPN, CDR2 SVGIG (reference sequence). CDR3: CAWKRNSGAPNTGELFF. Here the CDR3 DNA reads TGTGCCTGGAAACGGAATAGCGGGGCCCCGAACACCGGGGAGCTGTTTTTT.